These T cell receptor beta chains were read from a single sample in a study of beta chain features in type 1 diabetes. Produced via immunoSEQ multiplex PCR; TCRdb's table is partial and in-frame only. The sample records some 400,000 clones, about 14% being singletons. Source material: naive CD4+ T cells from blood. The receptors were gathered from a woman between 18 and 29 years old in good health. Each CDR3 is given with its conserved first and last residue. Each record gives: CDR3 DNA, CDR3 protein, J gene, V gene, D gene, clone size. A D gene is named only where the DNA matches it firmly. Clone size is given for some rows only: seen once, a few or many times, or a class if the clone is expanded.

DNA: TGTGCCAGCAGCTTAGATCTGTTACAAGAGACCCAGTACTTC
CDR3: CASSLDLLQETQYF
J: TRBJ2-5
V: TRBV11-2
D: NA
size: few

DNA: TGTGCCAGCTCACCCCGGACCCCAGGGAATGAGCAGTTCTTC
CDR3: CASSPRTPGNEQFF
J: TRBJ2-1
V: TRBV18
D: NA
size: NA

DNA: TGTGCCTGGATTGGGGGGGGTAATGAGCAGTTCTTC
CDR3: CAWIGGGNEQFF
J: TRBJ2-1
V: TRBV30
D: TRBD2
size: NA

DNA: TGTGCCAGCAACGAACCGCACGGACAGGATTATGGCTACACCTTC
CDR3: CASNEPHGQDYGYTF
J: TRBJ1-2
V: TRBV6-6
D: TRBD1
size: few

DNA: TGTGCCAGCAAGGTTACAGCAAGCACAGATACGCAGTATTTT
CDR3: CASKVTASTDTQYF
J: TRBJ2-3
V: TRBV27
D: NA
size: NA

DNA: TGTGCCAGCAGTGATGGCCAGGGGGCGCGGAGGGAGCAGTACTTC
CDR3: CASSDGQGARREQYF
J: TRBJ2-7
V: TRBV2
D: TRBD1
size: NA

DNA: TGTGCCAGCAGCGCAGGGGGTGGGCAGCCCCAGCATTTT
CDR3: CASSAGGGQPQHF
J: TRBJ1-5
V: TRBV5-6
D: TRBD1
size: NA

DNA: TGCGCCAGCAGCTCAGGGACAGGACAAGAGACCCAGTACTTC
CDR3: CASSSGTGQETQYF
J: TRBJ2-5
V: TRBV5-1
D: TRBD1
size: NA

DNA: TGTGCCAGCAGTTCCCCCGGGACACCAACCTACGAGCAGTACTTC
CDR3: CASSSPGTPTYEQYF
J: TRBJ2-7
V: TRBV6-6
D: NA
size: few

DNA: TGTGCCAGCAGCGTAGGCGTTAGCGGGAGGGCCCCTGGGACCTACAATGAGCAGTTCTTC
CDR3: CASSVGVSGRAPGTYNEQFF
J: TRBJ2-1
V: TRBV9
D: TRBD2
size: NA

DNA: TGCAGTGCGTACAGGGTGGAAGGCTACACCTTC
CDR3: CSAYRVEGYTF
J: TRBJ1-2
V: TRBV20-1
D: NA
size: few

DNA: TGTGCCAGCAGCTTGTACTGGGCAGGGGGCGGAACTGAAGCTTTCTTT
CDR3: CASSLYWAGGGTEAFF
J: TRBJ1-1
V: TRBV5-8
D: TRBD1
size: NA

DNA: TGCGCCAGCAGTCTTCCGACGACAGGGATAAACACCGGGGAGCTGTTTTTT
CDR3: CASSLPTTGINTGELFF
J: TRBJ2-2
V: TRBV5-1
D: TRBD1
size: few

DNA: TGTGCCACCAGCAGAGAAGGGACAGGGTTACGAGAGACCCAGTACTTC
CDR3: CATSREGTGLRETQYF
J: TRBJ2-5
V: TRBV15
D: TRBD1
size: few

DNA: TGTGCCTGGAGTGTTCTTCAGAGCGGGAGGGGCGATACGCAGTATTTT
CDR3: CAWSVLQSGRGDTQYF
J: TRBJ2-3
V: TRBV30
D: TRBD2
size: NA

DNA: TGTGCCAGTAGCGCGGCGGGAGGGCCCCGCAATGAGCAGTTCTTC
CDR3: CASSAAGGPRNEQFF
J: TRBJ2-1
V: TRBV19
D: TRBD2
size: few

DNA: TGTGCCACCAGCAGAGATCAGTATGGCTACACCTTC
CDR3: CATSRDQYGYTF
J: TRBJ1-2
V: TRBV15
D: NA
size: once

DNA: TGTGCCAGCAGTGAATATGGAGGGGCTGGCAATCAGCCCCAGCATTTT
CDR3: CASSEYGGAGNQPQHF
J: TRBJ1-5
V: TRBV25-1
D: NA
size: NA

DNA: TGTGCCAGTAGTATGAGGAGCTTGGCGGAAGGTCCCTACGAGCAGTACTTC
CDR3: CASSMRSLAEGPYEQYF
J: TRBJ2-7
V: TRBV19
D: NA
size: NA

DNA: TGTGCCAGCAGCTTGGGACTAGCGGGAGATACGCAGTATTTT
CDR3: CASSLGLAGDTQYF
J: TRBJ2-3
V: TRBV7-9
D: TRBD2
size: NA

DNA: TGTGCCAGCAGCTTCGCTAGCGGTCGGCCCACAGATACGCAGTATTTT
CDR3: CASSFASGRPTDTQYF
J: TRBJ2-3
V: TRBV7-9
D: TRBD2
size: NA

DNA: TGTGCCAGCTCTAGGGACAGACAAAACATTCAGTACTTC
CDR3: CASSRDRQNIQYF
J: TRBJ2-4
V: TRBV2
D: TRBD1
size: few

DNA: TGCAGCGTTTCCGGGACACGCAATCAGCCCCAGCATTTT
CDR3: CSVSGTRNQPQHF
J: TRBJ1-5
V: TRBV29-1
D: NA
size: NA

DNA: TGTGCCAGCAGTTTACCGCAGGGGATGGCTGAAGCTTTCTTT
CDR3: CASSLPQGMAEAFF
J: TRBJ1-1
V: TRBV28
D: NA
size: few

DNA: TGTGCCAGCAGCCAAGATACCGCGGGACTAAGCACAGATACGCAGTATTTT
CDR3: CASSQDTAGLSTDTQYF
J: TRBJ2-3
V: TRBV4-2
D: TRBD2
size: few

DNA: TGTGCCAGCAACCTGGGACAGGAGTACACCGGGGAGCTGTTTTTT
CDR3: CASNLGQEYTGELFF
J: TRBJ2-2
V: TRBV2
D: TRBD1
size: few

DNA: TGTGCCTGGACTTTAGCGGGGTCCACAGATACGCAGTATTTT
CDR3: CAWTLAGSTDTQYF
J: TRBJ2-3
V: TRBV30
D: TRBD2
size: NA

DNA: TGTGCCAGTACCGGGACAAGGAGATATAGCAATCAGCCCCAGCATTTT
CDR3: CASTGTRRYSNQPQHF
J: TRBJ1-5
V: TRBV2
D: NA
size: NA

DNA: TGTGCCAGCAGGGCTTGGGGCTTCACAGATACGCAGTATTTT
CDR3: CASRAWGFTDTQYF
J: TRBJ2-3
V: TRBV6-4
D: NA
size: few

DNA: TGTGCCAGCAGCCCTTCAACTAATGAAAAACTGTTTTTT
CDR3: CASSPSTNEKLFF
J: TRBJ1-4
V: TRBV7-9
D: NA
size: few

DNA: TGTGCCAGCAGCCGGGATGGCGTATTGAACACTGAAGCTTTCTTT
CDR3: CASSRDGVLNTEAFF
J: TRBJ1-1
V: TRBV7-2
D: NA
size: few

DNA: TGCAGTGCTAGCCCTTACAATGAGCAGTTCTTC
CDR3: CSASPYNEQFF
J: TRBJ2-1
V: TRBV20-1
D: NA
size: NA

DNA: TGTGCCAGCAGGCAATCTAGCGCTCGAGAGACCCAGTACTTC
CDR3: CASRQSSARETQYF
J: TRBJ2-5
V: TRBV7-6
D: NA
size: NA

DNA: TGTGCCAGCAGCTCCGTTAGCGGGAGGGCCATAGATACGCAGTATTTT
CDR3: CASSSVSGRAIDTQYF
J: TRBJ2-3
V: TRBV5-4
D: TRBD2
size: few

DNA: TGTGCCAGCAGCTTAGAAAAGGCGGGACCTTATACGCAGTATTTT
CDR3: CASSLEKAGPYTQYF
J: TRBJ2-3
V: TRBV7-2
D: NA
size: few

DNA: TGTGCCAGCAAGGGGACAGGGAGAACAGATACGCAGTATTTT
CDR3: CASKGTGRTDTQYF
J: TRBJ2-3
V: TRBV2
D: TRBD1
size: few

DNA: TGTGCCAGCAGCTTAGGGTTTCAGCCCCGGGGCACAGATACGCAGTATTTT
CDR3: CASSLGFQPRGTDTQYF
J: TRBJ2-3
V: TRBV7-9
D: NA
size: NA

DNA: TGCGCCAGCAGCCAAGTCCTAGGATGGGGCCACGAGCAGTACTTC
CDR3: CASSQVLGWGHEQYF
J: TRBJ2-7
V: TRBV4-3
D: NA
size: NA

DNA: TGCAGCGCCCTGGGACTAGCGGGGTACAATGAGCAGTTCTTC
CDR3: CSALGLAGYNEQFF
J: TRBJ2-1
V: TRBV29-1
D: TRBD2
size: few

DNA: TGTGCCAGCAGCTTGCTCGGGGTTTATGGCTACACCTTC
CDR3: CASSLLGVYGYTF
J: TRBJ1-2
V: TRBV5-4
D: NA
size: NA

DNA: TGTGCCTGGACATCGGGTAGCAATCAGCCCCAGCATTTT
CDR3: CAWTSGSNQPQHF
J: TRBJ1-5
V: TRBV30
D: NA
size: few

DNA: TGTGCCAGCAGCTTGCGTCTAGCGGGGAACAATGAGCAGTTCTTC
CDR3: CASSLRLAGNNEQFF
J: TRBJ2-1
V: TRBV5-6
D: TRBD2
size: NA

DNA: TGCAGCGCCTCCACAGGGGGCAGCTACGAGCAGTACTTC
CDR3: CSASTGGSYEQYF
J: TRBJ2-7
V: TRBV29-1
D: TRBD1
size: few

DNA: TGTGCCAGCAGCTCAGGCAGGGGGGTTTTTCACAATGAGCAGTTCTTC
CDR3: CASSSGRGVFHNEQFF
J: TRBJ2-1
V: TRBV7-3
D: NA
size: few

DNA: TGCAGCGTTGATACAGGGCCCTTGAACACTGAAGCTTTCTTT
CDR3: CSVDTGPLNTEAFF
J: TRBJ1-1
V: TRBV29-1
D: NA
size: few

DNA: TGTGCCAGCACCTCCTTTTCAGCTAACTATGGCTACACCTTC
CDR3: CASTSFSANYGYTF
J: TRBJ1-2
V: TRBV21-1
D: NA
size: NA

DNA: TGCAGCGTTGGGCAGGGGAGCTCCTACAATGAGCAGTTCTTC
CDR3: CSVGQGSSYNEQFF
J: TRBJ2-1
V: TRBV29-1
D: NA
size: NA

DNA: TGTGCCAGCAGCTTAGATAGACCGCGGGGTTCACATTTT
CDR3: CASSLDRPRGSHF
J: TRBJ2-3
V: TRBV11-2
D: NA
size: few

DNA: TGCGCCAGCAGCTTGGGACTAGCGGGTGAGCAGTTCTTC
CDR3: CASSLGLAGEQFF
J: TRBJ2-1
V: TRBV5-1
D: TRBD2
size: few